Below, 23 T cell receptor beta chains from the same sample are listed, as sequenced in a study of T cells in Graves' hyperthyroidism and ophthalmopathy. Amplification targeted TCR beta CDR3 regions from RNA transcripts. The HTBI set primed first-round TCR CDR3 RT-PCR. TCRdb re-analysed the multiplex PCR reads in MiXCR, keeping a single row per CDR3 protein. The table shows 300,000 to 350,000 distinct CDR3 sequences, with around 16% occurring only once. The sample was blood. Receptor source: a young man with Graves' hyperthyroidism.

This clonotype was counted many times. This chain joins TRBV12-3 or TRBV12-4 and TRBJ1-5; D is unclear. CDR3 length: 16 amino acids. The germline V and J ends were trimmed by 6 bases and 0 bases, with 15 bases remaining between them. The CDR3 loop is CASSPYGRNSNQPQHF. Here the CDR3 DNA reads TGTGCCAGCAGCCCCTACGGACGGAATAGCAATCAGCCCCAGCATTTT.

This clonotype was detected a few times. In DNA form, the CDR3 reads TGTGCCAGCAGCAACAGTACCACTAACTATGGCTACACCTTC. This translates into CASSNSTTNYGYTF. V is TRBV7-9 and J is TRBJ1-2, with unresolved D. This CDR3 contains 14 residues. The ends were cut back, 5 bases at V and 0 bases at J, with 10 bases in the middle. CDR1 SEHNR and CDR2 FQNEAQ come from the germline V gene (reference sequence). The full variable domain, with the rest looked up from reference TRBV7-9 and TRBJ1-2, is DTGVSQNPRHKITKRGQNVTFRCDPISEHNRLYWYRQTLGQGPEFLTYFQNEAQLEKSRLLSDRFSAERPKGSFSTLEIQRTEQGDSAMYLCASSNSTTNYGYTFGSGTRLTVV.

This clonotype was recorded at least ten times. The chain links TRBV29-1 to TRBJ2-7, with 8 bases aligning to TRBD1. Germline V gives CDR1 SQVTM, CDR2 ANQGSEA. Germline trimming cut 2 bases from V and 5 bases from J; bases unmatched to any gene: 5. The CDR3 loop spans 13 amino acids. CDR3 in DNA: TGCAGCGTTGAACAGACAGGGGACCACGAGCAGTACTTC. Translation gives CSVEQTGDHEQYF.

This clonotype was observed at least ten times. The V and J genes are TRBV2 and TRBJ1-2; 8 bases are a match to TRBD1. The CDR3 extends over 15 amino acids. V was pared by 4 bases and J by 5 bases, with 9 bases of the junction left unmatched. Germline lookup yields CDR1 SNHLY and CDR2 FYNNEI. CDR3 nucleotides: TGTGCCAGCAGTGCTATCTCCACAGGGGGATATGGCTACACCTTC. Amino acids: CASSAISTGGYGYTF.

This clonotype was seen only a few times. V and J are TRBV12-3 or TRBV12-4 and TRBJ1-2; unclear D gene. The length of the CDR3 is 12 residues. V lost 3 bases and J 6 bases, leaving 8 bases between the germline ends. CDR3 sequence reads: CASSLTGHGYTF. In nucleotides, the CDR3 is TGTGCCAGCAGTTTGACCGGCCATGGCTACACCTTC.

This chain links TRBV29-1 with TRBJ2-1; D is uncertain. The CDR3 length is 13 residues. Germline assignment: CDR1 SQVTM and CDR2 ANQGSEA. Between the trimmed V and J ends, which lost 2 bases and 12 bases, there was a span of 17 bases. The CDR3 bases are TGCAGCGTTGAACTCTTGGACGACCGGTGGCAGTTCTTC. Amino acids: CSVELLDDRWQFF.

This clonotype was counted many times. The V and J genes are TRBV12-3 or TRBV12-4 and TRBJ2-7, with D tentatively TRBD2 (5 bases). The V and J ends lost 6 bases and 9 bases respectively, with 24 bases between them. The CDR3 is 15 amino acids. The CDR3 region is CASSPLGEPRIGQYF. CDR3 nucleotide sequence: TGTGCCAGCAGCCCGCTCGGGGAGCCAAGGATCGGGCAGTACTTC.

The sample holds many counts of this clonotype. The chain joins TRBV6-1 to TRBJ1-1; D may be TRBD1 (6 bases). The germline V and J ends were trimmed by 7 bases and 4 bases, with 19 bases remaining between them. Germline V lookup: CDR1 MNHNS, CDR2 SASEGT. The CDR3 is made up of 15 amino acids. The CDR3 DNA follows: TGTGCCAGCACCGCGCGGCGGGGGACAAGCACTGAAGCTTTCTTT. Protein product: CASTARRGTSTEAFF.

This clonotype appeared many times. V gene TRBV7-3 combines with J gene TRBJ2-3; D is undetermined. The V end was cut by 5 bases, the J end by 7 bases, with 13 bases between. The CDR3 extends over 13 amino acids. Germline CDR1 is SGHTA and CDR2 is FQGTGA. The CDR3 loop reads CASSTHKPHTQYF. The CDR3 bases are TGTGCCAGCAGCACCCACAAGCCACATACGCAGTATTTT.

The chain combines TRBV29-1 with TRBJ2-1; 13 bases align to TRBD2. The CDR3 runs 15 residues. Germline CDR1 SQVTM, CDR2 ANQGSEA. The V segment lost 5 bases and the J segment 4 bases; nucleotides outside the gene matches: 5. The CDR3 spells CSVRLAGGPYNEQFF. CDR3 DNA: TGCAGCGTTAGACTAGCGGGAGGTCCTTACAATGAGCAGTTCTTC.

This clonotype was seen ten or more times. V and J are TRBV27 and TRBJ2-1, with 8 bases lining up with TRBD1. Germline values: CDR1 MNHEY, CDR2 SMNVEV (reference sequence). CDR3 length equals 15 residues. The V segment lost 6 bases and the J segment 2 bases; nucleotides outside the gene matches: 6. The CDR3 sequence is CASRWDRSPYNEQFF. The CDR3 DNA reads TGTGCCAGCAGGTGGGACAGGTCCCCCTACAATGAGCAGTTCTTC.

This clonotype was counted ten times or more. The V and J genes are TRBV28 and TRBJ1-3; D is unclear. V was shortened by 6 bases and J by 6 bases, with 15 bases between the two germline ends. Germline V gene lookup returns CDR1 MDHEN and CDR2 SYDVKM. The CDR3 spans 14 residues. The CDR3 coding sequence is TGTGCCAGCAGCTCCCTGGGCTCCGAAAACACCATATATTTT. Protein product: CASSSLGSENTIYF.

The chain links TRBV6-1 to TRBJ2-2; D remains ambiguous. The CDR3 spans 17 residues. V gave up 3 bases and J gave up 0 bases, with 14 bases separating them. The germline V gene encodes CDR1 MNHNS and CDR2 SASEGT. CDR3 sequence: CASSERSFYANTGELFF. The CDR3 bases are TGTGCCAGCAGTGAGAGGTCGTTTTACGCGAACACCGGGGAGCTGTTTTTT.

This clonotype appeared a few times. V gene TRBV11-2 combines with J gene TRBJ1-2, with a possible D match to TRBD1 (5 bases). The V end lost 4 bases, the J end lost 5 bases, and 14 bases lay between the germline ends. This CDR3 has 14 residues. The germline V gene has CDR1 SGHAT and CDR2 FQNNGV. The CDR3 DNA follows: TGTGCCAGCAGCTCGTTTCAGGGATGGTATGGCTACACCTTC. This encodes CASSSFQGWYGYTF.

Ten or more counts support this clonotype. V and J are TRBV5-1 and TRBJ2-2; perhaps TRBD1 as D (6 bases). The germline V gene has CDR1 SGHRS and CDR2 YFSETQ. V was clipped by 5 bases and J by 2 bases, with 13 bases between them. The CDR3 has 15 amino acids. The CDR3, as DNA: TGCGCCAGCAGGGAACAGGGAGCAAACACCGGGGAGCTGTTTTTT. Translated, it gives CASREQGANTGELFF.

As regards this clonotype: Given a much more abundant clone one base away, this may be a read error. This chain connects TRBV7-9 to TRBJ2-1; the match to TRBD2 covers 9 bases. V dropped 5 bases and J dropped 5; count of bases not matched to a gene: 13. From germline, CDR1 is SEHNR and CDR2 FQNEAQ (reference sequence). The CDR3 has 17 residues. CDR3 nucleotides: TGTGCCAGCAGCCCAAAATGGTGGCGGGGGGGAGACAATGAGCAGTTCTTC. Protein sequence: CASSPKWWRGGDNEQFF.

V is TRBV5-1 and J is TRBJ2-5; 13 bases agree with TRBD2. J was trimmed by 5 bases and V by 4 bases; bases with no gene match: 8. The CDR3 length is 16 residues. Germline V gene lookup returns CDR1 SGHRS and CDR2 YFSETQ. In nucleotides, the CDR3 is TGCGCCAGCAGCACCGGTGGACTAGCGGGAGCTGAGACCCAGTACTTC. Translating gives CASSTGGLAGAETQYF.

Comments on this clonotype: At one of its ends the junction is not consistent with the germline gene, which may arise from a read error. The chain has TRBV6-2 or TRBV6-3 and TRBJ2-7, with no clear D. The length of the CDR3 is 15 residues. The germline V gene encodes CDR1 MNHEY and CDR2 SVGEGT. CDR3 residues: CAGSYYQSSSYEQYF. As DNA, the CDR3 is TGTGCCGGCAGTTATTATCAATCGAGCTCCTACGAGCAGTACTTC.

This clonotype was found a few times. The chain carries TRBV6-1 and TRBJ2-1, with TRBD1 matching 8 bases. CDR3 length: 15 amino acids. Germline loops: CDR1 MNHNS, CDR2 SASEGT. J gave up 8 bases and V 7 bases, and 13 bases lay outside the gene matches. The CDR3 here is CASNPRGQGVYEQFF. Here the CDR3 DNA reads TGTGCCAGCAATCCCCGCGGACAGGGTGTCTATGAGCAGTTCTTC.

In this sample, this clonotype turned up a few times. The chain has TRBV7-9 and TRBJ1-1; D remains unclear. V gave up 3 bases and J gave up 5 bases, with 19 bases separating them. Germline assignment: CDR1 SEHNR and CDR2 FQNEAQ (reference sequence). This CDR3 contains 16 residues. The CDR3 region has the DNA TGTGCCAGCAGCTTTGAGCAGGCGGGAAGAAGGACTGAAGCTTTCTTT. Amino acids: CASSFEQAGRRTEAFF. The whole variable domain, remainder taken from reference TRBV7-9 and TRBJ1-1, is DTGVSQNPRHKITKRGQNVTFRCDPISEHNRLYWYRQTLGQGPEFLTYFQNEAQLEKSRLLSDRFSAERPKGSFSTLEIQRTEQGDSAMYLCASSFEQAGRRTEAFFGQGTRLTVV.

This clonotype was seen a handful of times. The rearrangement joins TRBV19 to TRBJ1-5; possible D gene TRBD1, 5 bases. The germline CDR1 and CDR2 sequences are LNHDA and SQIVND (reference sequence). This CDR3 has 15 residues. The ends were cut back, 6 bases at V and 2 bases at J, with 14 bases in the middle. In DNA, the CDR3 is TGTGCCAGTAGCTTTCAGGGAGGAGGCAATCAGCCCCAGCATTTT. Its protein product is CASSFQGGGNQPQHF.

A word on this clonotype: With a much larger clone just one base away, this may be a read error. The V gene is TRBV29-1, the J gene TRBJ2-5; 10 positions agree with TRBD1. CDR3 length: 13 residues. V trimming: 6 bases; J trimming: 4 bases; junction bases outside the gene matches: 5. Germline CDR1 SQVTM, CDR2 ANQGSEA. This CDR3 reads CSVSRQGAETQYF. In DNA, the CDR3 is TGCAGCGTCTCCCGACAGGGGGCAGAGACCCAGTACTTC. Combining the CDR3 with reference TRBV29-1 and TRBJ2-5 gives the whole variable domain SAVISQKPSRDICQRGTSLTIQCQVDSQVTMMFWYRQQPGQSLTLIATANQGSEATYESGFVIDKFPISRPNLTFSTLTVSNMSPEDSSIYLCSVSRQGAETQYFGPGTRLLVL.

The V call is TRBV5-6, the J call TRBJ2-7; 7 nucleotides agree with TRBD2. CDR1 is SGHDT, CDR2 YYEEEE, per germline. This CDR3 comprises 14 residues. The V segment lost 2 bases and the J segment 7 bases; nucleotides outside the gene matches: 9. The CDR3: CASSFGPGRGEQYF. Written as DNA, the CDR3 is TGTGCCAGCAGCTTTGGGCCAGGGCGGGGGGAGCAGTACTTC.